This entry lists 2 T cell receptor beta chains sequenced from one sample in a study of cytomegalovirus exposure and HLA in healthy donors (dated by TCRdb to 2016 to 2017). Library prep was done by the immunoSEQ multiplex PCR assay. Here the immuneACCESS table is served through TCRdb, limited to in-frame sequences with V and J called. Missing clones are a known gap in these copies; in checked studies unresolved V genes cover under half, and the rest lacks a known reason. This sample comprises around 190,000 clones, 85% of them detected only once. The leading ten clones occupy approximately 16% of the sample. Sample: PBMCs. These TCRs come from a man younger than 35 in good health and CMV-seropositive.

In nucleotides, the CDR3 is TGTGCCAGCAGTTACAGGGGGCTAGCCGAGCAGTACTTC. Translation: CASSYRGLAEQYF. This rearrangement joins TRBV27 to TRBJ2-7, with 9 bases identical to TRBD1. Germline loops: CDR1 MNHEY, CDR2 SMNVEV (reference sequence). J lost 6 bases, V lost 4 bases, and 4 bases had no gene match. The length of the CDR3 is 13 residues.

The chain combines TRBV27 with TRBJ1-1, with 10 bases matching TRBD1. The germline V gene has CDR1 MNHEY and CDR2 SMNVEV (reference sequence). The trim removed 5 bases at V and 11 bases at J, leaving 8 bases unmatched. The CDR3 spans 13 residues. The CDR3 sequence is CASSLLTGGDAFF. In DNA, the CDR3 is TGTGCCAGCAGTCTCCTGACAGGGGGCGATGCTTTCTTT.